The 2 T cell receptor beta chains reported below all come from one sample, sequenced in a study of T cells after yellow fever vaccination. TCRdb re-called the 5' RACE reads through MiXCR, storing one row per CDR3 protein. The table has 150,000 to 200,000 distinct CDR3 sequences, about 11% seen once; the top ten hold 35% to 40%. Sequenced material: CD8+ T cells sorted from PBMCs, taken 15 days after the yellow fever booster vaccination. These receptors all stem from a man between 18 and 29 years old who received the YFV17D yellow fever vaccine.

The chain has TRBV7-9 and TRBJ1-1; D gene uncertain. CDR3 length: 12 residues. The germline CDR1 and CDR2 sequences are SEHNR and FQNEAQ (reference sequence). V lost 5 bases, J lost 7 bases, and 11 bases lay in between. CDR3 nucleotides: TGTGCCAGCAGCCTGGGTCCCTTTGAAGCTTTCTTT. It codes for CASSLGPFEAFF. The whole variable domain, remainder taken from reference TRBV7-9 and TRBJ1-1, is DTGVSQNPRHKITKRGQNVTFRCDPISEHNRLYWYRQTLGQGPEFLTYFQNEAQLEKSRLLSDRFSAERPKGSFSTLEIQRTEQGDSAMYLCASSLGPFEAFFGQGTRLTVV.

V is TRBV7-3 and J is TRBJ2-1; the D call may be TRBD1 or TRBD2 (6 bases each). V lost 1 base and J lost 4, with 14 bases in between. The CDR3 totals 16 residues. CDR1 is SGHTA, CDR2 FQGTGA, per germline. CDR3 bases: TGTGCCAGCAGCTTAAACGGGGGCCCCACTTACAATGAGCAGTTCTTC. Translation gives CASSLNGGPTYNEQFF.